This entry features one TCR beta chain sequence. Across over 20 US areas, participants ranged in age from roughly 18 to 95 years. Cohorts were determined from participant-reported clinical history. The record originates from a study of blood T cell repertoires in COVID-19. In the study overall: There were acute and convalescent COVID-19 samples, and they came from the United States, Italy and Spain.

Under the authors' procedure: It was from reference gene primer amplification that nucleated cell counts were estimated. Assay used: immunoSEQ multiplex PCR; TCRdb lists only in-frame clones, some missing. V and J calls and clone size are as listed in that table; D and trimming were resolved from the DNA. In the table there are approximately 240,000 clones, roughly 83% of which are singletons. Germline V gene data show CDR1 as MDHEN and CDR2 as SYDVKM. The J segment lost 5 bases and the V segment lost 6 bases, leaving 20 bases of the junction unmatched. This CDR3 has 18 residues. This clonotype was obtained from a middle-aged woman with acute COVID-19. The rearrangement links TRBV28 to TRBJ1-1, with TRBD1 matching over 8 bases. Sample: PBMCs or T cells enriched from blood (not recorded which). The CDR3 loop is CASRGRTGRGGVLTEAFF. For the CDR3, the DNA is TGTGCCAGCAGGGGTAGGACAGGGAGAGGGGGAGTGCTGACTGAAGCTTTCTTT.